These 27 T cell receptor beta chains came from one sample sequenced in a study of T cell changes during pregnancy in multiple sclerosis. The assay was immunoSEQ multiplex PCR, and TCRdb's table has in-frame clones only and misses some. The repertoire holds 60,000 to 65,000 clones, with around 92% as singletons. The sample here was peripheral blood, taken in the first trimester of pregnancy. These receptors were collected from a female donor with multiple sclerosis, enrolled in a pregnancy study.

The rearrangement joins TRBV5-1 to TRBJ1-1; unclear D gene. Germline V gene lookup returns CDR1 SGHRS and CDR2 YFSETQ. The V end was cut by 4 bases, the J end by 4 bases, with 17 bases between. The CDR3 has 15 residues. CDR3 residues: CASSPSGDYSTEAFF. The CDR3 bases are TGCGCCAGCAGCCCATCTGGAGACTACAGCACTGAAGCTTTCTTT.

The chain employs TRBV11-2 and TRBJ2-7; TRBD1 aligns across 10 bases. Trimming cost V 5 bases and J 4 bases; bases outside gene matches: 8. The CDR3 runs to 15 residues. Germline V lookup: CDR1 SGHAT, CDR2 FQNNGV. For the CDR3, the DNA is TGTGCCAGCAGCACCTGGGACAGGGGACCATACGAGCAGTACTTC. It specifies CASSTWDRGPYEQYF.

This clone was seen only a few times. The chain joins TRBV21-1 to TRBJ2-1; the table's D call of TRBD2 was not tested on the DNA. TRBV21-1 is reported as a pseudogene. The CDR3 is made up of 17 amino acids. The CDR3 bases are TGTGCCAGCAGCAAAGCAGGGGCGGGACCAACCTCTCTTGAGCAGTTCTTC. Its translation is CASSKAGAGPTSLEQFF.

V gene TRBV29-1 combines with J gene TRBJ1-1; D is ambiguous. This CDR3 region has 13 residues. Trimming took 1 base from V and 0 from J, leaving 6 bases between them. Looked up from germline, CDR1 is SQVTM and CDR2 is ANQGSEA. This CDR3 reads CSVEGGLNTEAFF. In nucleotides, the CDR3 is TGCAGCGTTGAAGGCGGTTTGAACACTGAAGCTTTCTTT.

The chain has TRBV19 and TRBJ2-7, with D possibly TRBD2 on 6 matching bases. The V and J ends lost 3 bases and 2 bases respectively, with 11 bases between them. The V gene's germline CDR1 is LNHDA and CDR2 SQIVND (reference sequence). The CDR3 spans 14 residues. Here the CDR3 DNA reads TGTGCCAGTAGTATCGGGGGAAATACCTACGAGCAGTACTTC. The encoded protein is CASSIGGNTYEQYF.

J is TRBJ2-7 and V is TRBV13, with 13 bases aligning to TRBD2. Per the germline V gene, CDR1 is PRHDT and CDR2 is FYEKMQ (reference sequence). The ends lost 6 bases at V and 2 bases at J; junction bases unmatched: 13. The CDR3 covers 18 residues. CDR3: CASSEAGLAGKGTYEQYF. In DNA form, the CDR3 reads TGTGCCAGCAGTGAAGCGGGACTAGCGGGAAAAGGGACCTACGAGCAGTACTTC.

The chain uses TRBV29-1 and TRBJ1-1; 9 bases line up with TRBD1. With V trimmed by 7 bases and J by 7 bases, 16 bases remained unmatched. The CDR3 runs 15 residues. Germline V lookup: CDR1 SQVTM, CDR2 ANQGSEA. CDR3 nucleotide sequence: TGCAGCGCACCGGACAGGGGAAGAAATCCAGGTGAAGCTTTCTTT. It encodes CSAPDRGRNPGEAFF.

The CDR3 sequence: CASSFRHPDYGYTF. For the CDR3, the DNA is TGTGCCAGCAGCTTTCGACACCCCGACTATGGCTACACCTTC. The chain combines TRBV7-9 with TRBJ1-2; D uncertain. This CDR3 has 14 amino acids. The germline V gene encodes CDR1 SEHNR and CDR2 FQNEAQ (reference sequence). Trimming shortened V by 3 bases and J by 3 bases, and 11 bases separated the two germline ends.

The genes are TRBV7-2 and TRBJ1-2, with TRBD1 matching over 8 bases. With V trimmed by 5 bases and J by 6 bases, 8 bases remained unmatched. The CDR3 has 14 residues. The germline V gene has CDR1 SGHTA and CDR2 FQGNSA. The CDR3 sequence: CASSLQGVQHGYTF. CDR3 nucleotides: TGTGCCAGCAGCCTACAGGGGGTTCAGCATGGCTACACCTTC.

This clone appeared a few times. The V and J genes are TRBV11-2 and TRBJ1-1, with D tentatively TRBD1 (5 bases). Germline V gives CDR1 SGHAT, CDR2 FQNNGV. The length of the CDR3 is 13 residues. With 5 bases removed from V and 3 bases from J, the gap between germline ends came to 10 bases. Here the CDR3 reads CASSVQGYTEAFF. DNA of the CDR3: TGTGCCAGCAGCGTCCAGGGTTACACTGAAGCTTTCTTT.

The chain recombines TRBV28 with TRBJ1-3, with no clear D. CDR1 and CDR2 from the germline V gene are MDHEN and SYDVKM. There are 13 residues in the CDR3. The V end was cut by 2 bases, the J end by 4 bases, with 6 bases between. The CDR3 nucleotides read TGTGCCAGCAGTTTACTCTCCGGAAACACCATATATTTT. This translates into CASSLLSGNTIYF. Using reference TRBV28 and TRBJ1-3 for the parts outside the CDR3, the full variable domain is DVKVTQSSRYLVKRTGEKVFLECVQDMDHENMFWYRQDPGLGLRLIYFSYDVKMKEKGDIPEGYSVSREKKERFSLILESASTNQTSMYLCASSLLSGNTIYFGEGSWLTVV.

CDR3 in DNA: TGTGCCAGCAGCGAGGGGGTGAACACTGAAGCTTTCTTT. Translating it yields CASSEGVNTEAFF. This chain links TRBV5-6 with TRBJ1-1, with TRBD1 as a possible D gene (6 bases). Germline V gene lookup returns CDR1 SGHDT and CDR2 YYEEEE. The CDR3 has 13 residues. The germline V and J ends were trimmed by 4 bases and 0 bases, with 7 bases remaining between them.

V is TRBV28 and J is TRBJ2-3; weak D call: TRBD2 (6 bases). The V end was cut by 6 bases, the J end by 8 bases, with 21 bases between. The germline CDR1 and CDR2 sequences are MDHEN and SYDVKM. This CDR3 region has 15 residues. The CDR3 nucleotides read TGTGCCAGCAGCGTACTAGCAGGAGGGCCGGCTACGCAGTATTTT. Translating gives CASSVLAGGPATQYF.

V usage is TRBV27 and J usage is TRBJ1-4; D is possibly TRBD1 (5 bases). Germline loops: CDR1 MNHEY, CDR2 SMNVEV (reference sequence). This CDR3 is 14 amino acids long. V shed 5 bases and J shed 8 bases, with 15 bases lying between them. The CDR3 protein is CASSQGLPGEKLFF. The DNA of the CDR3 is TGTGCCAGCAGTCAGGGATTGCCAGGGGAAAAACTGTTTTTT.

The chain joins TRBV9 to TRBJ1-2, with 10 positions matching TRBD1. CDR1 and CDR2 (germline): SGDLS, YYNGEE. This CDR3 has 13 amino acids. V shed 4 bases, J shed 6 bases, and the junction held 3 bases outside the gene matches. The DNA for the CDR3 is TGTGCCAGCAGCATAGGACAGGGGGATGGCTACACCTTC. Amino acids: CASSIGQGDGYTF.

V gene TRBV5-6 combines with J gene TRBJ2-1, with 7 bases lining up with TRBD2. This CDR3 spans 16 amino acids. The V gene end was trimmed by 4 bases and the J gene end by 4 bases; junction bases not matched to a gene: 11. CDR1 and CDR2 from the germline V gene are SGHDT and YYEEEE. Here the CDR3 reads CASSRTGGGLYNEQFF. The CDR3 nucleotides are TGTGCCAGCAGCCGAACGGGGGGAGGGCTGTACAATGAGCAGTTCTTC.

This clone has only one observation. The J gene is TRBJ1-3, the V gene TRBV14; the match to TRBD1 covers 9 bases. With 3 bases clipped from V and 0 bases from J, the junction kept 12 bases outside the gene matches. Germline V lookup: CDR1 SGHDN, CDR2 FVKESK. The CDR3 has 19 amino acids. The CDR3 DNA reads as TGTGCCAGCAGCCACGGGACAGGGAGAGGAAGGGGCTCTGGAAACACCATATATTTT. It translates to CASSHGTGRGRGSGNTIYF.

The V call is TRBV5-4, the J call TRBJ1-4; 10 nucleotides line up with TRBD1. Trimming at V came to 2 bases and at J to 3 bases, leaving 1 base not matched to a gene. The germline gives CDR1 SGHNT, CDR2 YYREEE (reference sequence). CDR3 length: 15 amino acids. CDR3 residues: CASSLGTGANEKLFF. Here the CDR3 DNA reads TGTGCCAGCAGCTTAGGGACAGGGGCTAATGAAAAACTGTTTTTT.

The V and J genes are TRBV4-1 and TRBJ2-1; the match to TRBD2 covers 14 bases. Germline assignment: CDR1 MGHRA and CDR2 YSYEKL. With V trimmed by 0 bases and J by 5 bases, 6 bases remained unmatched. The length of the CDR3 is 18 residues. The CDR3 DNA reads TGCGCCAGCAGCCAAGAAGGGACTAGCGGGAGTGTCCACAATGAGCAGTTCTTC. Its translation: CASSQEGTSGSVHNEQFF.

This chain links TRBV29-1 with TRBJ1-3; 8 bases align to TRBD1. The CDR3 sequence is 15 residues long. Germline assignment: CDR1 SQVTM and CDR2 ANQGSEA. V lost 4 bases to trimming and J lost 0 bases; unmatched junction nucleotides: 5. This CDR3 is CSVGGDRFSGNTIYF. The CDR3 coding sequence is TGCAGCGTTGGGGGGGACAGGTTCTCTGGAAACACCATATATTTT.

The V call is TRBV6-6, the J call TRBJ1-5, with TRBD1 as a possible D gene (5 bases). CDR1 is MNHNY and CDR2 is SVGAGI in the germline V gene (reference sequence). CDR3 length: 15 amino acids. V lost 3 bases and J lost 1, with 10 bases in between. The CDR3 region has the DNA TGTGCCAGCAGTTATCGCGGGGGAAGCAATCAGCCCCAGCATTTT. Translation gives CASSYRGGSNQPQHF.

The rearrangement links TRBV6-5 to TRBJ2-2, with 12 positions matching TRBD2. The CDR3 runs 15 residues. V lost 7 bases to trimming and J lost 6 bases; unmatched junction nucleotides: 6. CDR1 is MNHEY and CDR2 is SVGAGI in the germline V gene. The CDR3 sequence is CASTLAGGPPGELFF. CDR3 sequence (DNA): TGTGCCAGCACCCTAGCGGGAGGGCCCCCCGGGGAGCTGTTTTTT.

V usage is TRBV19 and J usage is TRBJ1-4; D might be TRBD1 (6 bases). This CDR3 contains 16 residues. CDR1 is LNHDA and CDR2 is SQIVND in the germline V gene (reference sequence). The V and J ends lost 5 bases and 3 bases respectively, with 16 bases between them. CDR3 sequence: CASSPRTGRANEKLFF. The CDR3 region has the DNA TGTGCCAGTAGTCCCAGAACAGGGAGGGCTAATGAAAAACTGTTTTTT.

As concerns this clone: Different DNA sequences within this sample yield the same CDR3. The chain employs TRBV19 and TRBJ2-7; 8 bases map to TRBD1. Germline values: CDR1 LNHDA, CDR2 SQIVND (reference sequence). Trimming took 4 bases from V and 2 from J; bases not matched to a gene: 4. This CDR3 is 14 amino acids long. The CDR3 is CASSTGTGPYEQYF. The CDR3 DNA reads as TGTGCCAGTAGTACCGGGACAGGTCCCTACGAGCAGTACTTC. Drawing the rest from reference TRBV19 and TRBJ2-7, the complete variable domain is DGGITQSPKYLFRKEGQNVTLSCEQNLNHDAMYWYRQDPGQGLRLIYYSQIVNDFQKGDIAEGYSVSREKKESFPLTVTSAQKNPTAFYLCASSTGTGPYEQYFGPGTRLTVT.

This chain uses TRBV9 with TRBJ2-1; TRBD2 matches at 11 bases. V trimming: 2 bases; J trimming: 2 bases; junction bases outside the gene matches: 9. Looked up from germline, CDR1 is SGDLS and CDR2 is YYNGEE. CDR3 length: 18 residues. CDR3 protein: CASSVRPATSGTYNEQFF. In DNA, the CDR3 is TGTGCCAGCAGCGTCAGGCCGGCGACTAGCGGGACCTACAATGAGCAGTTCTTC.

The chain combines TRBV5-1 with TRBJ2-1; perhaps TRBD2 as D (6 bases). Deletions cut 4 bases from V and 4 bases from J, with 18 bases between. Germline V gives CDR1 SGHRS, CDR2 YFSETQ. The CDR3 loop spans 16 amino acids. CDR3 residues: CASSLPGGATYNEQFF. In DNA, the CDR3 is TGCGCCAGCAGCCTCCCCGGGGGAGCAACGTACAATGAGCAGTTCTTC.

V and J are TRBV11-2 and TRBJ2-7; 7 bases agree with TRBD2. The CDR3 sequence is 13 residues long. With 3 bases clipped from V and 2 bases from J, the junction kept 1 base outside the gene matches. CDR1 and CDR2 (germline): SGHAT, FQNNGV. This CDR3 is CASSFGLAYEQYF. The CDR3 region has the DNA TGTGCCAGCAGCTTCGGACTAGCCTACGAGCAGTACTTC. The whole variable domain, filled in from reference TRBV11-2 and TRBJ2-7, reads EAGVAQSPRYKIIEKRQSVAFWCNPISGHATLYWYQQILGQGPKLLIQFQNNGVVDDSQLPKDRFSAERLKGVDSTLKIQPAKLEDSAVYLCASSFGLAYEQYFGPGTRLTVT.